This T cell receptor beta chain stems from a study of Ad26.COV2.S vaccination and SARS-CoV-2 variants. As for treatment: some 19 received Ad26.COV2.S at low or high dose, single or two shots; several received placebo; per-sample allocation not given. All samples were drawn on day 63, counting from the first vaccine or placebo injection. CDR3 length: 15 residues. Trimming took 3 bases from V and 9 from J; bases not matched to a gene: 9. Germline V gene sequence: CDR1 SGHVS, CDR2 FQNEAQ. Clones were read by immunoSEQ multiplex PCR, and TCRdb kept only the in-frame ones, dropping some. The repertoire includes hundreds of thousands of clones, roughly 89% of them detected once, and over 2% sits in the top ten.

The TCR originated in a person aged 18-60 years who received the Ad26.COV2.S COVID-19 vaccine or a placebo. The rearrangement uses TRBV7-8 and TRBJ2-1; 9 bases are a match to TRBD2. Specimen: peripheral blood, collected in a trial of Ad26.COV2.S vaccine versus placebo. The CDR3 spells CASSFGTSIQGEQFF. In nucleotides, the CDR3 is TGTGCCAGCAGCTTCGGGACTAGCATTCAGGGTGAGCAGTTCTTC.